The next 8 T cell receptor beta chains were all read from a single sample in a study of blood T cell repertoires in COVID-19. Libraries were prepared by immunoSEQ multiplex PCR; TCRdb keeps only in-frame clonotypes and omits some of them. The sample carries roughly 53,000 clones, approximately 91% recorded once. Sequenced input: peripheral blood. The receptors come from a human donor in a cohort sampled during active COVID-19.

The chain employs TRBV29-1 and TRBJ2-5; a possible D gene is TRBD1 (5 bases). Per germline, CDR1 SQVTM and CDR2 ANQGSEA. This CDR3 comprises 13 residues. V lost 7 bases to trimming and J lost 2 bases, with 14 bases between them. The CDR3 region is CSGQSLGQETQYF. For the CDR3, the DNA is TGCAGCGGACAGTCCCTAGGTCAAGAGACCCAGTACTTC.

The chain's CDR3 is CASSARDNQETQYF. CDR3 nucleotide sequence: TGTGCCAGCAGCGCCCGGGACAACCAAGAGACCCAGTACTTC. The V and J genes are TRBV11-2 and TRBJ2-5, with D perhaps matching TRBD1 (6 bases). Germline V gene sequence: CDR1 SGHAT, CDR2 FQNNGV. Trimming cost V 5 bases and J 0 bases, with 10 bases left between them. This CDR3 has 14 residues.

J is TRBJ1-2 and V is TRBV3-1 (or the pseudogene TRBV3-2), with D unclear. CDR3 size: 13 residues. V lost 6 bases and J lost 4, with 12 bases in between. The germline V gene encodes CDR1 LGHDT and CDR2 YNNKEL (reference sequence). CDR3 amino acids: CASSPSTFYGYTF. The CDR3 bases are TGTGCCAGCAGTCCATCGACATTCTATGGCTACACCTTC.

The chain has TRBV10-3 and TRBJ1-5; no firm D call. This CDR3 is 15 amino acids long. The germline V gene has CDR1 ENHRY and CDR2 SYGVKD. Trimming left V 3 bases short and J 0 bases short, with 9 bases between. CDR3 amino acids: CAISDQVYSNQPQHF. CDR3 sequence (DNA): TGTGCCATCAGTGATCAGGTTTATAGCAATCAGCCCCAGCATTTT.

V usage is TRBV5-1 and J usage is TRBJ2-3; D is unresolved. Trimming took off 1 base at V and 0 bases at J, with 6 bases between the two ends. The CDR3 is 14 amino acids. Germline CDR1 SGHRS, CDR2 YFSETQ. The CDR3 here is CASSLSLSTDTQYF. CDR3 in DNA: TGCGCCAGCAGCTTGTCCCTTAGCACAGATACGCAGTATTTT.

The chain recombines TRBV29-1 with TRBJ2-1; a possible D gene is TRBD2 (5 bases). Trimming left V 3 bases short and J 4 bases short, with 7 bases between. Germline V CDR1 and CDR2: SQVTM, ANQGSEA. This CDR3 is 12 amino acids long. The CDR3 nucleotides are TGCAGCGTTGACGGCGGGTACAATGAGCAGTTCTTC. Protein product: CSVDGGYNEQFF.

The chain is built from TRBV19 and TRBJ2-4, with 7 nucleotides matching TRBD2. The V gene's germline CDR1 is LNHDA and CDR2 SQIVND (reference sequence). This CDR3 has 19 residues. V was clipped by 2 bases and J by 0 bases; unmatched bases: 13. The CDR3 region is CASSISRGRAPLAKNIQYF. Written as DNA, the CDR3 is TGTGCCAGTAGTATATCAAGAGGGAGGGCACCCCTAGCCAAAAACATTCAGTACTTC.

The V and J genes are TRBV11-2 and TRBJ2-5; 7 bases fit TRBD1. The CDR3 consists of 17 residues. Germline-derived CDR1 and CDR2 are SGHAT and FQNNGV. The J segment lost 2 bases and the V segment lost 5 bases, leaving 14 bases of the junction unmatched. The CDR3 protein is CASSTRGQDGPQETQYF. Written as DNA, the CDR3 is TGTGCCAGCAGCACAAGAGGACAGGACGGACCACAAGAGACCCAGTACTTC.